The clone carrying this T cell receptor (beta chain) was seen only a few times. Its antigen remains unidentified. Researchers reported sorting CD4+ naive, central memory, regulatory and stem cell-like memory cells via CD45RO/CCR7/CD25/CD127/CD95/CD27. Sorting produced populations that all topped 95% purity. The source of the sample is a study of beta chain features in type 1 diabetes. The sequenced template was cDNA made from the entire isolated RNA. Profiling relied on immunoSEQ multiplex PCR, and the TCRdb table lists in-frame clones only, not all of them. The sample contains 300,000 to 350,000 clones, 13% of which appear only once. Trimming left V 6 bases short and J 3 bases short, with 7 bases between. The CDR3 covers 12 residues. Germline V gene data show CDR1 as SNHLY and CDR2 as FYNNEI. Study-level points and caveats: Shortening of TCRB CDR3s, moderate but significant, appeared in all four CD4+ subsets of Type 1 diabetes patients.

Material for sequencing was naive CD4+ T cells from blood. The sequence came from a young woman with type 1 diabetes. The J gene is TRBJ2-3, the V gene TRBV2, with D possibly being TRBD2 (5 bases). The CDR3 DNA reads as TGTGCCAGCAGGGAGGAAACAGATACGCAGTATTTT. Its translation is CASREETDTQYF.